This T cell receptor beta chain was found in a study of T cell responses to AZD1222 COVID-19 vaccine. On this clone: As yet, its antigen is unknown.

TCRdb's copy holds only in-frame clones and misses some; the assay was immunoSEQ multiplex PCR. This sample yields about 140,000 clones, of which roughly 92% are seen a single time; more than 5% belongs to the top ten. Germline V gives CDR1 SQVTM, CDR2 ANQGSEA. V was pared by 3 bases and J by 7 bases, with 13 bases between. This CDR3 contains 14 residues. Points from the study as a whole: Sampling that yielded the repertoires occurred only after the peak T cell response. Dominant CD4 TCR responses targeted spike regions 160-218 and 743-854. Recipients of AZD1222 seropositive at baseline numbered only 5 to 7. Nearly half of unique spike-specific TCRs reportedly avoided B.1.351 and B.1.1.7 mutated regions.

The TCR sequence derives from an adult in good health. The sequencing used peripheral blood, collected on day 0 of AZD1222 vaccination. V gene TRBV29-1 combines with J gene TRBJ1-6, with unresolved D. The CDR3 DNA follows: TGCAGCGTTGAGTACGGGAACCCGAATTCACCCCTCCACTTT. Encoded protein: CSVEYGNPNSPLHF.